The 10 T cell receptor beta chains in this list originate from one sample, sequenced in a study of blood T cell repertoires in COVID-19. Sequencing used immunoSEQ multiplex PCR; TCRdb keeps in-frame clones, though not all of them. This sample has under 200,000 clones, with about 85% found just once. The sample consisted of peripheral blood. These receptors all come from a woman aged 80 or over in a cohort sampled during active or convalescent COVID-19.

The chain carries TRBV9 and TRBJ2-7; no reliable D call. This CDR3 spans 14 amino acids. Germline assignment: CDR1 SGDLS and CDR2 YYNGEE. Between the trimmed V and J ends, which lost 0 bases and 3 bases, there was a span of 10 bases. CDR3 protein: CASSVGRQDYEQYF. CDR3 sequence (DNA): TGTGCCAGCAGCGTAGGAAGGCAGGACTACGAGCAGTACTTC.

The chain combines TRBV4-3 with TRBJ2-3; TRBD1 agrees at 8 bases. Germline V gene sequence: CDR1 LGHNA, CDR2 YSLEER. The J segment lost 4 bases and the V segment lost 1 base, leaving 10 bases of the junction unmatched. The CDR3 is 17 residues long. CDR3 protein: CASSQALRTGSADTQYF. The CDR3 DNA reads TGCGCCAGCAGCCAAGCTCTTAGGACAGGGTCCGCAGATACGCAGTATTTT.

This rearrangement joins TRBV10-1 to TRBJ2-3; D is unresolved. This CDR3 region has 13 residues. The germline CDR1 and CDR2 sequences are WNHNN and SYGVQD (reference sequence). Trimming stripped 7 bases from V and 2 bases from J, with 10 bases between. The CDR3 DNA follows: TGCGCCAGCAAAAACTCCTTCACAGATACGCAGTATTTT. Amino acid sequence: CASKNSFTDTQYF.

This chain joins TRBV21-1 and TRBJ2-7; whether TRBD1, the table's D call, matches the DNA was not checked. TRBV21-1 is noted as a pseudogene. CDR3 length: 17 residues. The CDR3 region has the DNA TGTGCCAGCAGCCCCAGCCGTGAGACAGCCTCCTCCTACGAGCAGTACGTC. Protein: CASSPSRETASSYEQYV.

The chain couples TRBV9 to TRBJ2-3, with TRBD2 matching 13 bases. The CDR3 totals 19 residues. J was trimmed by 6 bases and V by 1 base; bases with no gene match: 14. Per the germline V gene, CDR1 is SGDLS and CDR2 is YYNGEE. In DNA, the CDR3 is TGTGCCAGCAGCGTAAGAGGACTAGCGGGAGAAACACTGATCGATACGCAGTATTTT. This translates into CASSVRGLAGETLIDTQYF.

The chain is built from TRBV5-4 and TRBJ1-1, with TRBD1 matching over 9 bases. Germline assignment: CDR1 SGHNT and CDR2 YYREEE (reference sequence). The CDR3 extends over 16 amino acids. The V gene end was trimmed by 4 bases and the J gene end by 1 base; junction bases not matched to a gene: 8. The CDR3 bases are TGTGCCAGCAGCCCCTGGGACAGGGTTACGAACACTGAAGCTTTCTTT. Amino acids: CASSPWDRVTNTEAFF.

The V gene is TRBV7-7, the J gene TRBJ2-1, with TRBD1 identical over 9 bases. Germline CDR1 reads SSHAT; CDR2 reads FNYEAQ (reference sequence). The CDR3 runs to 16 residues. Trimming cost V 5 bases and J 6 bases; bases outside gene matches: 11. The CDR3 sequence: CASSPGRTGAPNEQFF. The CDR3 region has the DNA TGTGCCAGCAGCCCCGGGCGGACAGGGGCCCCCAATGAGCAGTTCTTC.

The chain joins TRBV10-3 to TRBJ2-7, with TRBD2 identical over 7 bases. The germline gives CDR1 ENHRY, CDR2 SYGVKD. The CDR3 runs 14 residues. Trimming at V came to 0 bases and at J to 3 bases, leaving 2 bases not matched to a gene. This chain's CDR3 is CAISESTSNYEQYF. The CDR3 nucleotides read TGTGCCATCAGTGAGTCGACTAGCAACTACGAGCAGTACTTC.

The chain carries TRBV25-1 and TRBJ2-1; 7 bases align to TRBD1. CDR3 length: 13 amino acids. Germline V gene lookup returns CDR1 MGHDK and CDR2 SYGVNS. V gave up 4 bases and J gave up 15 bases; unmatched junction bases: 12. The CDR3 here is CASSAIRDSSPFF. The CDR3 nucleotides are TGTGCCAGCAGTGCCATTCGGGACAGCTCTCCGTTCTTC.

The genes are TRBV7-9 and TRBJ2-2; 7 bases align to TRBD1. The CDR3 sequence is 15 residues long. V trimming: 6 bases; J trimming: 3 bases; junction bases outside the gene matches: 7. Germline CDR1 reads SEHNR; CDR2 reads FQNEAQ (reference sequence). CDR3: CASRRQGSYTGELFF. CDR3 in DNA: TGTGCCAGCAGACGACAGGGTTCGTACACCGGGGAGCTGTTTTTT.